This TCR beta chain comes out of a study of graft-versus-host responses after intestinal transplantation (dated by TCRdb to about 2021). As for the study more broadly: The transplants that recipients got were multivisceral, liver-intestinal, or isolated intestinal. Donor T cell macrochimerism was defined as a peak of at least 4% donor T cells among recipient peripheral blood mononuclear cells. Instead of going to the commercial service, samples from a few later patients were sequenced in-house on an Illumina MiSeq and processed with MiXCR. To identify alloreactive clones, pre-transplant mixed lymphocyte reaction products were sequenced and then compared with unstimulated pre-transplant donor and recipient T cells. Anti-thymocyte globulin induction was given to all recipients, followed by maintenance tacrolimus and steroids for around three years. The cohort enrolled about two dozen intestinal transplant recipients including one retransplant, and 3 patients lacking pretransplant specimens were excluded. After intestinal transplantation, graft-versus-host and host-versus-graft alloreactive T cell clones were followed in the graft, circulation and bone marrow using bulk TCR-beta CDR3 sequencing.

Broader findings and caveats from the paper: High GvH to HvG T cell clonal ratios were observed in the allografts of patients with donor T cell macrochimerism. GvH clones were detected in recipient bone marrow, and some of these GvH clones were observed earlier in ileal mucosa or blood, consistent with an intestinal mucosal origin. Early after transplant, declines in HvG clones were associated with peak levels of circulating GvH clones. Conclusions were limited by the relatively low number and heterogeneity of intestinal transplant patients.

In the paper's terms, the time point label means: cells obtained before transplantation from donor or recipient. CD3+CD4+ and CD3+CD8+ populations were FACS-sorted from unstimulated pre-transplant donor and recipient cells taken from spleen or lymph nodes. Concerning this clone: Its antigen remains unidentified. One base away there is no much larger clone; base qualities are not given.

Library creation used the immunoSEQ multiplex PCR assay. In most patients, genomic DNA was isolated using the Qiagen DNeasy Blood and Tissue Kit and sent frozen to Adaptive Biotechnologies for TCR sequencing. For most patients, high-throughput TCR-beta CDR3 sequencing of genomic DNA was performed by Adaptive Biotechnologies. In the authors' own workflow: Adaptive's ImmunoSEQ software supplied the TCR sequencing data for around 19 patients, while MiXCR and VDJtools were used to process a few other patients. CD4 versus CD8 sorting errors were corrected by removing sequences found in both subsets at a frequency ratio below 5:1. Because the origin of CDR3 nucleotide sequences shared between donor and recipient could not be assigned, those sequences were removed. At least 2-fold expansion over unstimulated cells and a minimum CFSE-low frequency of 0.002% (template counts) or 0.001% (read counts) were required for clones to be classified as alloreactive. Clones detected in sequenced pre-transplant spleen, lymph node, or MLR CFSE-low populations of the donor or recipient were defined as mappable. The cumulative frequency of alloreactive clones was calculated as a percentage of all sequences, weighted by copy number. The table was pulled from immuneACCESS by TCRdb, which kept in-frame rearrangements only. Such tables lose some clones; where checked, under half of the loss comes from unresolved V genes, and the rest has no known cause. V and J calls and clone size follow that table, whereas D and trimming were derived from the DNA. In all, the sample holds about 94,000 clones, and more than 85% of those were seen once. The ten largest clonotypes hold approximately 0.54% of the sample.

Including the terminal cysteine and phenylalanine, the CDR3 comprises 15 residues. The entry retains the CDR3 DNA only, 45 bases that are in frame from base 1. Per the germline V gene, SGHTA is the CDR1 and FQGNSA is the CDR2. Compared with germline, V lacks 3 bases and J lacks 1 base; bases without a gene match: 1. This receptor was obtained from a human donor who received an intestinal transplant. Recombination linked TRBV7-2 to TRBJ2-2, with 8 bases in between that match TRBD1. The specimen comprised unstimulated CD8+ T cells sorted from spleen or lymph node cells, sampled before intestinal transplant. The DNA sequence is given as TGTGCCAGCAGCTTGGGACAGGTGAACACCGGGGAGCTGTTTTTT. Its product reads: CASSLGQVNTGELFF. The entire variable domain, with the stretches around the CDR3 drawn from the reference TRBV7-2 and TRBJ2-2 proteins, is GAGVSQSPSNKVTEKGKDVELRCDPISGHTALYWYRQSLGQGLEFLIYFQGNSAPDKSGLPSDRFSAERTGGSVSTLTIQRTQQEDSAVYLCASSLGQVNTGELFFGEGSRLTVL.